Sequencing of this T cell receptor beta chain was carried out in a study of blood T cell repertoires in COVID-19. About the research overall: Both acute and convalescent COVID-19 samples were obtained from the United States, Italy and Spain. T cells, B-cell-depleted T cells, or PBMCs supplied cDNA or gDNA.

Per the original methods: Reference gene primer amplification yielded estimated nucleated cell counts. TCRdb keeps only in-frame clones here, not all; method: immunoSEQ multiplex PCR. D and trimming were read from the DNA, whereas the V and J calls and clone size are those reported in that table. The sample includes around 84,000 clones, about 80% of them seen just once. V lost 3 bases and J lost 4; bases outside the gene matches: 4. Germline CDR1 and CDR2: MNHNS and SASEGT. The CDR3 covers 15 residues. The table lists this clone with a few counts. This sequence originates from a man in his fifties or sixties with active or convalescent COVID-19. This rearrangement joins TRBV6-1 to TRBJ1-5; TRBD1 matches 9 bases. Sequencing was performed on peripheral blood. CDR3 sequence: CASSDQDRGNQPQHF. In DNA, the CDR3 is TGTGCCAGCAGTGATCAGGACAGGGGAAATCAGCCCCAGCATTTT.